Shown below are 20 T cell receptor beta chains from a single sample sequenced in a study of naive and memory T cell subsets (dated by TCRdb to 2016 to 2017). Beyond this particular receptor, the publication reports: A few larger clonotypes were found in naive repertoires, especially CD8, and these larger clonotypes were possibly memory cells re-expressing CD45RA.

These receptors' targets are unknown. Libraries were made using UMI-ligation and nested PCR. For sequencing, an Illumina MiSeq was employed. The beta constant-region primer was an equimolar mix of two oligonucleotides covering both TRBC1 and TRBC2. Four rounds of PCR, combining the SP2 primer with nested alpha and beta constant-region primers, were used to amplify the ligated cDNA. The raw public reads went through TCRdb reprocessing: fastp at Q25, MiXCR clone calling, in-frame beta chains kept. Rows are combined by CDR3 protein, so each entry shows the most common genes and DNA. The sample table holds 120,000 to 150,000 distinct CDR3 sequences, of which approximately 22% were seen once. The ten largest make up roughly 0.1% of the sample. The sample taken for sequencing was naive CD4+ T cells from blood. What the cell subset or site label conveys for this sample: naive T cells, CD45RA high CD27+. The receptor set was obtained from a human donor in good health.

This chain links TRBV29-1 with TRBJ1-4, with no clear D. Germline V CDR1 and CDR2: SQVTM, ANQGSEA. The V gene lost 3 bases and the J gene lost 7 bases, with 6 bases spanning the gap. The CDR3 sequence is 11 residues long. CDR3 nucleotide sequence: TGCAGCGTTGAGTCGGTTGAAAAACTGTTTTTT. Encoded protein: CSVESVEKLFF.

This clonotype appeared a few times. The chain has TRBV28 and TRBJ2-1; D assignment may be TRBD1 or TRBD2 (6 bases each). The CDR3 consists of 16 residues. Per the germline V gene, CDR1 is MDHEN and CDR2 is SYDVKM. Between the trimmed V and J ends, which lost 5 bases and 5 bases, there was a span of 19 bases. In DNA form, the CDR3 reads TGTGCCAGCAGTGCCCGGGGGCGTCTAGCAAACAATGAGCAGTTCTTC. It is translated as CASSARGRLANNEQFF.

J is TRBJ2-1 and V is TRBV29-1, with D possibly being TRBD1 (5 bases). The CDR3 runs to 12 residues. Per the germline V gene, CDR1 is SQVTM and CDR2 is ANQGSEA. V gave up 2 bases and J gave up 9 bases, with 11 bases separating them. For the CDR3, the DNA is TGCAGCGTTGAACGTGGCAGGGTTGAGCAGTTCTTC. Translating gives CSVERGRVEQFF.

The chain recombines TRBV20-1 with TRBJ2-7, with 7 bases identical to TRBD1. V was clipped by 0 bases and J by 0 bases; unmatched bases: 5. Germline lookup yields CDR1 DFQATT and CDR2 SNEGSKA (reference sequence). This CDR3 comprises 15 residues. The CDR3 region is CSARDPRQGSYEQYF. The DNA of the CDR3 is TGCAGTGCTAGAGATCCGAGACAGGGCTCCTACGAGCAGTACTTC.

CDR3 nucleotide sequence: TGTGCCAGCAGCTTGTGGTTCAGGGCGAATGAAAAACTGTTTTTT. Its protein is CASSLWFRANEKLFF. The chain combines TRBV5-5 with TRBJ1-4, with a possible D match to TRBD1 (5 bases). V dropped 1 base and J dropped 5 bases, with 12 bases sitting between them. This CDR3 is built from 15 residues. The germline gives CDR1 SGHKS, CDR2 YYEKEE (reference sequence).

This clonotype was seen more than once but under ten times. The rearrangement uses TRBV4-1 and TRBJ2-2; the D is unclear. Germline V CDR1 and CDR2: MGHRA, YSYEKL. The CDR3 length is 14 residues. V lost 1 base and J 1 base, leaving 4 bases between the germline ends. In nucleotides, the CDR3 is TGCGCCAGCAGCCAAGCGGGGAACACCGGGGAGCTGTTTTTT. Translating gives CASSQAGNTGELFF.

This clonotype was seen only a few times. This chain links TRBV18 with TRBJ2-2; TRBD1 might be the D (6 bases). The CDR3 has 16 residues. Germline values: CDR1 KGHSH, CDR2 LQKENI. The V gene lost 1 base and the J gene lost 0 bases, with 9 bases spanning the gap. The CDR3 nucleotides are TGTGCCAGCTCACCACAGGGACAAACGAACACCGGGGAGCTGTTTTTT. The encoded protein is CASSPQGQTNTGELFF.

This clonotype was recorded many times. The rearrangement uses TRBV20-1 and TRBJ2-5, with D perhaps assigned TRBD1 or TRBD2 (5 bases each). With 3 bases removed from V and 3 bases from J, the gap between germline ends came to 17 bases. The CDR3 is made up of 15 amino acids. The germline gives CDR1 DFQATT, CDR2 SNEGSKA (reference sequence). This CDR3 reads CSASRGPQRKETQYF. Here the CDR3 DNA reads TGCAGTGCTAGTCGGGGACCTCAAAGAAAAGAGACCCAGTACTTC.

This clonotype has only one observation. V and J are TRBV19 and TRBJ2-1, with 9 bases lining up with TRBD1. There are 19 residues in the CDR3. CDR1 is LNHDA, CDR2 SQIVND, per germline (reference sequence). The V and J ends lost 3 bases and 2 bases, in that order; junction bases with no gene match: 14. The CDR3 sequence: CASSITGQGLMAAYNEQFF. CDR3 coding DNA: TGTGCCAGTAGTATTACGGGACAGGGACTAATGGCAGCCTACAATGAGCAGTTCTTC. Filled out from reference TRBV19 and TRBJ2-1, the complete variable domain reads DGGITQSPKYLFRKEGQNVTLSCEQNLNHDAMYWYRQDPGQGLRLIYYSQIVNDFQKGDIAEGYSVSREKKESFPLTVTSAQKNPTAFYLCASSITGQGLMAAYNEQFFGPGTRLTVL.

This clonotype has just a few counts. The chain links TRBV14 to TRBJ2-1; 7 nucleotides match TRBD2. V shed 0 bases and J 12 bases; nucleotides not matched to a gene: 14. The CDR3 runs 16 residues. The germline V gene has CDR1 SGHDN and CDR2 FVKESK. The CDR3 loop reads CASSQDKGRIWGGQFF. CDR3 in DNA: TGTGCCAGCAGCCAAGATAAGGGCCGGATCTGGGGGGGGCAGTTCTTC.

This clonotype appeared a few times. The rearrangement links TRBV20-1 to TRBJ2-3; TRBD1 is a possible D gene (7 bases). Trimming took 7 bases from V and 2 from J, leaving 19 bases between them. CDR1 and CDR2 from the germline V gene are DFQATT and SNEGSKA (reference sequence). This CDR3 spans 15 amino acids. This CDR3 is CSVPKGGQLTDTQYF. The CDR3 nucleotides are TGCAGTGTCCCAAAGGGGGGACAGCTCACAGATACGCAGTATTTT.

This clonotype was detected only a few times. The rearrangement uses TRBV27 and TRBJ1-1; possible D gene TRBD1, 6 bases. V lost 6 bases and J lost 3, with 17 bases in between. CDR3 length equals 15 residues. Germline V gene lookup returns CDR1 MNHEY and CDR2 SMNVEV (reference sequence). CDR3 sequence (DNA): TGTGCCAGCAGGGGGGTTCAGGGGAGGGACACTGAAGCTTTCTTT. Amino acids: CASRGVQGRDTEAFF.

The V gene is TRBV11-2, the J gene TRBJ2-5; D remains unclear. With 2 bases removed from V and 3 bases from J, the gap between germline ends came to 10 bases. Germline V gene sequence: CDR1 SGHAT, CDR2 FQNNGV. This CDR3 has 14 amino acids. The CDR3 region has the DNA TGTGCCAGCAGCTTAAGGTCCTTTAAAGAGACCCAGTACTTC. As protein: CASSLRSFKETQYF.

At least ten counts were recorded for this clonotype. This chain joins TRBV7-2 and TRBJ2-1; possibly TRBD2 for D (6 bases). The CDR3 is made up of 11 amino acids. V lost 5 bases, J lost 9 bases, and 8 bases lay in between. Looked up from germline, CDR1 is SGHTA and CDR2 is FQGNSA. In DNA, the CDR3 is TGTGCCAGCAGCGCTAGCGTTGAGCAGTTCTTC. Residues: CASSASVEQFF. Filled out from reference TRBV7-2 and TRBJ2-1, the complete variable domain reads GAGVSQSPSNKVTEKGKDVELRCDPISGHTALYWYRQSLGQGLEFLIYFQGNSAPDKSGLPSDRFSAERTGGSVSTLTIQRTQQEDSAVYLCASSASVEQFFGPGTRLTVL.

V usage is TRBV5-1 and J usage is TRBJ1-3; a possible D gene is TRBD1 (6 bases). Per the germline V gene, CDR1 is SGHRS and CDR2 is YFSETQ. V was cut by 4 bases and J by 2 bases, with 13 bases left in between. The CDR3 sequence is 15 residues long. The CDR3 loop is CASSPQGLAGNTIYF. The CDR3 coding sequence is TGCGCCAGCAGCCCACAGGGCCTCGCTGGAAACACCATATATTTT.

CDR3 loop: CATSDQANRGGNEQFF. Written as DNA, the CDR3 is TGTGCCACCAGTGATCAAGCGAACAGAGGGGGGAATGAGCAGTTCTTC. This sequence joins TRBV24-1 and TRBJ2-1, with D perhaps TRBD1 or TRBD2 (6 bases each). There are 16 residues in the CDR3. The germline CDR1 and CDR2 sequences are KGHDR and SFDVKD. Trimming pared 3 bases from V and 7 bases from J, leaving 18 bases between.

This clonotype was picked up a small number of times. J is TRBJ2-2 and V is TRBV18; no reliable D call. The CDR3 is 13 amino acids. Per the germline V gene, CDR1 is KGHSH and CDR2 is LQKENI. V was clipped by 4 bases and J by 2 bases, with 5 bases between them. CDR3 bases: TGTGCCAGCTCACAACAAAACACCGGGGAGCTGTTTTTT. Its protein product is CASSQQNTGELFF.

The chain uses TRBV12-3 or TRBV12-4 and TRBJ2-4; D is tentatively TRBD1 or TRBD2 (5 bases each). This CDR3 comprises 15 residues. With 4 bases removed from V and 0 bases from J, the gap between germline ends came to 10 bases. The CDR3 DNA is TGTGCCAGCAGTTCCCCGGGGCTAGCCAAAAACATTCAGTACTTC. Its protein product is CASSSPGLAKNIQYF.

This sequence joins TRBV6-5 and TRBJ2-1; D possibly corresponds to TRBD2 (5 bases). The CDR3 loop spans 15 amino acids. Germline values: CDR1 MNHEY, CDR2 SVGAGI. Trimming removed 5 bases from V and 3 bases from J, with 14 bases in between. CDR3 in amino acids: CASSRHFAGYNEQFF. The CDR3 coding sequence is TGTGCCAGCAGTCGCCACTTCGCGGGCTACAATGAGCAGTTCTTC.

The chain employs TRBV6-2 or TRBV6-3 and TRBJ1-1; D call uncertain. The CDR3 contains 12 residues. V was trimmed by 7 bases and J by 4 bases, leaving 10 bases between them. Germline V gene sequence: CDR1 MNHEY, CDR2 SVGEGT. CDR3 bases: TGTGCCAGCAAGGAACGTGGCACTGAAGCTTTCTTT. Encoded protein: CASKERGTEAFF.